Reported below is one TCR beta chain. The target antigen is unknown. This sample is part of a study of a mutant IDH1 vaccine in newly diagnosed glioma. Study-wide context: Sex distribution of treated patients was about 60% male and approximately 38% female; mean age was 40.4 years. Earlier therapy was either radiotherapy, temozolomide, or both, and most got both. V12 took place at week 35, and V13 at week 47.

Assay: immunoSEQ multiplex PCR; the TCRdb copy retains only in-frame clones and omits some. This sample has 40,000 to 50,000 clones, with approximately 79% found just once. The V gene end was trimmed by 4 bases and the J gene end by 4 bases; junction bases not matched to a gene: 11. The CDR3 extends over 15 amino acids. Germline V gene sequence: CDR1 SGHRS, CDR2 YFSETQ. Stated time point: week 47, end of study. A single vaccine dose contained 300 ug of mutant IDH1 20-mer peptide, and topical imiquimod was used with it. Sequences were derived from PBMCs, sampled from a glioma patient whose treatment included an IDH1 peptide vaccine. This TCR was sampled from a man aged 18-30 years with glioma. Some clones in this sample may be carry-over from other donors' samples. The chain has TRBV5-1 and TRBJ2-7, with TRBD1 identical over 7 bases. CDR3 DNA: TGCGCCAGCAGCCTCGTCCTAGCAGGGGGTTACGAGCAGTACTTC. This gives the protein CASSLVLAGGYEQYF.